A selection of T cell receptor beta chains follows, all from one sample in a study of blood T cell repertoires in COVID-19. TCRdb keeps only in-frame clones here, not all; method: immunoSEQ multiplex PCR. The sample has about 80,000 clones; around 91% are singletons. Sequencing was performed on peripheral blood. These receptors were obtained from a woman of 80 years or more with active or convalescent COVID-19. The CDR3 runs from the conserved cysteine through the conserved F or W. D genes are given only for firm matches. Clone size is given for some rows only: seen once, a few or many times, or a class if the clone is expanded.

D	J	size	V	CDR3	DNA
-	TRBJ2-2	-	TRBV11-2	CASSLRPRGNTGELFF	TGTGCCAGCAGCTTACGACCCAGGGGGAACACCGGGGAGCTGTTTTTT
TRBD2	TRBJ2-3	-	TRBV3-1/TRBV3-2	CASSQEGGRARDTQYF	TGTGCCAGCAGCCAAGAAGGCGGGAGGGCCCGGGATACGCAGTATTTT
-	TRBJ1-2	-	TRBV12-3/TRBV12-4	CASSVQGWGYTF	TGTGCCAGCAGTGTACAGGGATGGGGCTACACCTTC
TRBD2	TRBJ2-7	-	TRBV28	CASNPGLLPRPYF	TGTGCCAGCAACCCGGGACTACTTCCCAGGCCGTACTTC
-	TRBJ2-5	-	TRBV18	CASSPTSAKETQYF	TGTGCCAGCTCACCGACTAGTGCGAAGGAGACCCAGTACTTC
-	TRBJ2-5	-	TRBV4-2	CASSQDLLARETQYF	TGTGCCAGCAGCCAAGATCTGCTAGCGAGAGAGACCCAGTACTTC
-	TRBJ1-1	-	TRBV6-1	CASSETGDTEAFF	TGTGCCAGCAGTGAAACGGGGGACACTGAAGCTTTCTTT
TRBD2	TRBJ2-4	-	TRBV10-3	CATATAGVGEGKNIQYF	TGTGCCACGGCCACGGCGGGAGTGGGTGAGGGCAAAAACATTCAGTACTTC
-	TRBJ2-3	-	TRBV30	CAWSVRRRGDTQYF	TGTGCCTGGAGTGTACGTCGGAGGGGAGATACGCAGTATTTT
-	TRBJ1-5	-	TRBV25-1	CASSGLAGSNQPQHF	TGTGCCAGCAGTGGATTGGCAGGAAGCAATCAGCCCCAGCATTTT
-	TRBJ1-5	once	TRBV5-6	CASSLDRDQPQHF	TGTGCCAGCAGCTTGGACAGGGACCAGCCCCAGCATTTT
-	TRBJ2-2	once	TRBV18	CASSQRQTGELFF	TGTGCCAGCTCACAGAGGCAAACCGGGGAGCTGTTTTTT
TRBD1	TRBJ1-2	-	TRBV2	CASSARGTGVYGYTF	TGTGCCAGCAGTGCCAGGGGGACAGGGGTCTATGGCTACACCTTC
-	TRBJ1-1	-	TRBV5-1	CASSFGSVGLSVYTEAFF	TGCGCCAGCAGCTTTGGGTCAGTTGGACTCTCCGTCTACACTGAAGCTTTCTTT
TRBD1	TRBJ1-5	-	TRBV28	CASSSVTGGYSNQPQHF	TGTGCCAGCAGTTCCGTGACAGGGGGCTATAGCAATCAGCCCCAGCATTTT
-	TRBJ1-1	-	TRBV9	CASSVAGGPNTEAFF	TGTGCCAGCAGCGTAGCCGGGGGTCCGAACACTGAAGCTTTCTTT
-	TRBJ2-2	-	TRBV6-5	CASSPRGGAGGELFF	TGTGCCAGCAGTCCACGCGGGGGCGCGGGCGGGGAGCTGTTTTTT
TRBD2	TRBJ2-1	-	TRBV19	CASSNTASGSNEQFF	TGTGCCAGTAGTAATACGGCTAGCGGGAGTAATGAGCAGTTCTTC
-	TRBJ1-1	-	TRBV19	CASSPNYAGTEAFF	TGTGCCAGTAGCCCCAATTACGCGGGGACTGAAGCTTTCTTT
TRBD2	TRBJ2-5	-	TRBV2	CASSEDGTRQETQYF	TGTGCCAGCAGTGAAGACGGGACTAGACAAGAGACCCAGTACTTC
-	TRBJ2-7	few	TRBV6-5	CASRQTASYEQYF	TGTGCCAGCAGGCAGACAGCCTCCTACGAGCAGTACTTC
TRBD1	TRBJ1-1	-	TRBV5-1	CASSSGQIGSQGVAFF	TGCGCCAGCAGCTCGGGACAGATTGGTTCTCAGGGGGTAGCTTTCTTT
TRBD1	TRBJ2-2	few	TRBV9	CASSITRDRTIANTGELFF	TGTGCCAGCAGCATTACCCGGGACAGGACAATTGCGAACACCGGGGAGCTGTTTTTT
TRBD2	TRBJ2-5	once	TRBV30	CAWSVVGGWTQYF	TGTGCCTGGAGTGTTGTCGGGGGGTGGACCCAGTACTTC
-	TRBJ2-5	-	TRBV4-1	CASSQDPPGGLGETQYF	TGCGCCAGCAGCCAAGATCCACCAGGGGGGTTGGGCGAGACCCAGTACTTC
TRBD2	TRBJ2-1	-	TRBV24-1	CATSDSPSGSWNEQFF	TGTGCCACCAGTGATTCGCCTAGCGGGAGCTGGAATGAGCAGTTCTTC
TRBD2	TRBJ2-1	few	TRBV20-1	CSASSGLAGGLTYNEQFF	TGCAGTGCTAGTTCGGGACTAGCGGGAGGATTGACCTACAATGAGCAGTTCTTC
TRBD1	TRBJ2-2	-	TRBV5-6	CASSTGTGNTGELFF	TGTGCCAGCAGCACCGGGACAGGGAACACCGGGGAGCTGTTTTTT
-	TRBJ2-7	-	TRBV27	CASSLGRGSEEQYF	TGTGCCAGCAGTTTAGGGCGGGGATCGGAGGAGCAGTACTTC
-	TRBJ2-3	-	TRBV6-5	CASIISARGSDTQYF	TGTGCCAGCATCATTAGCGCACGAGGGTCAGATACGCAGTATTTT
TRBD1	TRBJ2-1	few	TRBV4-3	CASSREQGPAYNEQFF	TGCGCCAGCAGCCGAGAACAGGGGCCGGCCTACAATGAGCAGTTCTTC
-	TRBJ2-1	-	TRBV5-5	CASSLEGVYNEQFF	TGTGCCAGCAGCTTGGAGGGGGTATACAATGAGCAGTTCTTC
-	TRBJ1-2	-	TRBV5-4	CASSLVSAGANYGYTF	TGTGCCAGCAGCTTGGTTTCTGCTGGAGCTAACTATGGCTACACCTTC
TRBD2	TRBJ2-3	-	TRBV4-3	CASSQDPTSGTSTDTQYF	TGCGCCAGCAGCCAAGATCCGACTAGCGGGACTAGCACAGATACGCAGTATTTT
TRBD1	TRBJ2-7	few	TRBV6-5	CASIPDRGLFYEQYF	TGTGCCAGCATCCCAGACAGGGGGCTGTTTTACGAGCAGTACTTC
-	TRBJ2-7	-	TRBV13	CASSAIFPTGTTAVYEQYF	TGTGCCAGCAGCGCGATATTCCCAACCGGGACAACGGCGGTCTACGAGCAGTACTTC
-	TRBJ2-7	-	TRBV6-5	CASRAGSPYEQYF	TGTGCCAGCAGGGCGGGGTCTCCCTACGAGCAGTACTTC
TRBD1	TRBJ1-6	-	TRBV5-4	CASSFGTGGASPLHF	TGTGCCAGCAGCTTCGGGACAGGGGGGGCTTCACCCCTCCACTTT
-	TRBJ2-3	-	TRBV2	CASSEYGSEGTQYF	TGTGCCAGCAGTGAGTACGGCTCGGAGGGTACGCAGTATTTT
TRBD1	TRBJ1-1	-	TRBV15	CATSREGGPGQGFTEAFF	TGTGCCACCAGCAGAGAGGGGGGACCAGGACAGGGATTCACTGAAGCTTTCTTT
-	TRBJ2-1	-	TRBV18	CASSPRQVDSEKFF	TGTGCCAGCTCACCCCGACAGGTGGATTCGGAAAAGTTCTTC